These 3 T cell receptor beta chains share one sample of origin, sequenced in a study of blood T cell repertoires in COVID-19. Assay: immunoSEQ multiplex PCR; the TCRdb copy retains only in-frame clones and omits some. The table lists around 120,000 clones, 60% to 85% of them singletons. Sequencing input: peripheral blood. The receptors were sampled from an older man with acute or convalescent COVID-19.

This chain connects TRBV18 to TRBJ2-7; TRBD1 agrees at 10 bases. The germline V gene has CDR1 KGHSH and CDR2 LQKENI. Trimming removed 3 bases from V and 7 bases from J; junction bases left unmatched: 9. The CDR3 has 15 residues. The CDR3 nucleotides read TGTGCCAGCTCACCGACGCCGGGACAGGGGAGTGAGCAGTACTTC. Amino acid sequence: CASSPTPGQGSEQYF.

This clone was detected only a few times. The rearrangement joins TRBV12-3 or TRBV12-4 to TRBJ1-1; 7 bases are a match to TRBD1. With 8 bases clipped from V and 1 base from J, the junction kept 1 base outside the gene matches. The CDR3 consists of 12 residues. The CDR3 coding sequence is TGTGCCAGCTGGGACAGGAACACTGAAGCTTTCTTT. It translates to CASWDRNTEAFF.

The chain has TRBV9 and TRBJ1-4, with a tentative D call TRBD1 (5 bases). The V end lost 0 bases, the J end lost 7 bases, and 10 bases lay between the germline ends. This CDR3 region has 14 residues. Germline CDR1 is SGDLS and CDR2 is YYNGEE. The CDR3 reads CASSVAGMGEKLFF. The CDR3 DNA is TGTGCCAGCAGCGTAGCAGGGATGGGTGAAAAACTGTTTTTT.